Shown below are 14 T cell receptor beta chains from a single sample sequenced in a study of T cells in Graves' hyperthyroidism and ophthalmopathy. RNA transcripts gave rise to amplified TCR beta CDR3 regions. A set of HTBI primers served as the primers for a first-round RT-PCR of the TCR CDR3. TCRdb processed the multiplex PCR reads anew with MiXCR; each CDR3 protein has one entry. Found here are more than 450,000 distinct CDR3 sequences, 12% to 15% of them singletons; the top ten hold approximately 15%. The sequenced sample was blood. These receptors were collected from a woman between 40 and 55 years old with Graves' hyperthyroidism.

The CDR3 reads CATSRDPGVSSYNEQFF. The CDR3 nucleotides read TGTGCCACCAGCAGAGATCCGGGGGTTAGCTCCTACAATGAGCAGTTCTTC. This chain joins TRBV15 and TRBJ2-1, with a tentative D call TRBD2 (6 bases). Trimming removed 0 bases from V and 0 bases from J, with 12 bases in between. CDR1 and CDR2 (germline): LNHNV, YYDKDF (reference sequence). The CDR3 is made up of 17 amino acids.

The chain employs TRBV3-1 and TRBJ2-1; D remains unclear. CDR1 LGHDT and CDR2 YNNKEL come from the germline V gene (reference sequence). Trimming removed 3 bases from V and 7 bases from J, with 16 bases in between. CDR3 size: 15 residues. For the CDR3, the DNA is TGTGCCAGCAGCCAGACGACTGCCAATTGGAATGAGCAGTTCTTC. Its translation is CASSQTTANWNEQFF.

This clonotype has a handful of counts. This sequence joins TRBV7-9 and TRBJ2-2, with TRBD2 matching 7 bases. Germline V gene lookup returns CDR1 SEHNR and CDR2 FQNEAQ (reference sequence). The CDR3 consists of 15 residues. Germline trimming cut 5 bases from V and 5 bases from J; bases unmatched to any gene: 8. The CDR3 nucleotides are TGTGCCAGCAGCCGACCAGTGGGGGGGACCGGGGAGCTGTTTTTT. Protein product: CASSRPVGGTGELFF.

In its sample, this clonotype was seen many times. CDR3 sequence reads: CSARTSESYEQYF. Written as DNA, the CDR3 is TGCAGTGCTAGGACTAGCGAATCCTACGAGCAGTACTTC. The chain is built from TRBV20-1 and TRBJ2-7; 8 bases fit TRBD2. The germline V gene encodes CDR1 DFQATT and CDR2 SNEGSKA (reference sequence). Trimming at V came to 3 bases and at J to 1 base, leaving 2 bases not matched to a gene. The CDR3 has 13 amino acids.

This clonotype was observed at least ten times. V is TRBV10-2 and J is TRBJ1-5, with D hard to call. The CDR3 extends over 14 amino acids. V was clipped by 0 bases and J by 5 bases, with 8 bases between them. Germline-derived CDR1 and CDR2 are WSHSY and SAAADI. The CDR3 sequence: CASSESGRDQPQHF. CDR3 DNA sequence: TGCGCCAGCAGTGAGTCGGGTAGGGATCAGCCCCAGCATTTT.

This clonotype was recorded many times. The chain's CDR3 is CSASEEGTSLFNTGELFF. The DNA of the CDR3 is TGCAGTGCTAGTGAAGAGGGGACTAGTCTATTTAACACCGGGGAGCTGTTTTTT. This chain connects TRBV20-1 to TRBJ2-2, with 8 nucleotides matching TRBD2. The junction had 14 bases not matched to a gene; V was cut back by 3 bases and J by 2 bases. The CDR3 runs to 18 residues. Germline CDR1 DFQATT, CDR2 SNEGSKA (reference sequence).

This clonotype was observed at least ten times. This chain links TRBV6-1 with TRBJ1-2; TRBD1 matches at 9 bases. Unmatched junction bases numbered 7, after V lost 7 bases and J lost 4 bases. CDR3 size: 14 residues. Looked up from germline, CDR1 is MNHNS and CDR2 is SASEGT. In DNA, the CDR3 is TGTGCCAGCATCGACAGGGGGGCGGGCTATGGCTACACCTTC. Translation gives CASIDRGAGYGYTF.

This clonotype was found a few times. The chain combines TRBV28 with TRBJ2-7, with 7 bases aligning to TRBD1. Germline CDR1 is MDHEN and CDR2 is SYDVKM. This CDR3 spans 12 amino acids. V gave up 5 bases and J gave up 5 bases; unmatched junction bases: 3. For the CDR3, the DNA is TGTGCCAGCAGTACCCAGGGGGACGAGCAGTACTTC. Protein sequence: CASSTQGDEQYF.

This clonotype was found many times. V is TRBV28 and J is TRBJ2-3; perhaps TRBD2 as D (6 bases). With 2 bases removed from V and 0 bases from J, the gap between germline ends came to 12 bases. The CDR3 covers 16 residues. Germline V gene data show CDR1 as MDHEN and CDR2 as SYDVKM. The CDR3 sequence: CASSLRWRGSTDTQYF. Here the CDR3 DNA reads TGTGCCAGCAGTTTAAGGTGGCGGGGTAGCACAGATACGCAGTATTTT. Full variable domain (rest looked up from reference TRBV28 and TRBJ2-3): DVKVTQSSRYLVKRTGEKVFLECVQDMDHENMFWYRQDPGLGLRLIYFSYDVKMKEKGDIPEGYSVSREKKERFSLILESASTNQTSMYLCASSLRWRGSTDTQYFGPGTRLTVL.

There are many counts of this clonotype. This rearrangement joins TRBV30 to TRBJ1-4, with TRBD1 matching over 7 bases. CDR3 length: 12 amino acids. V lost 8 bases, J lost 7 bases, and 7 bases stayed unmatched. From germline, CDR1 is GTSNPN and CDR2 SVGIG (reference sequence). This CDR3 is CAGGRGGEKLFF. The CDR3 DNA reads TGTGCCGGTGGCAGGGGGGGTGAAAAACTGTTTTTT.

The rearrangement uses TRBV7-9 and TRBJ2-3, with 8 bases aligning to TRBD2. V trimming: 3 bases; J trimming: 4 bases; junction bases outside the gene matches: 3. From germline, CDR1 is SEHNR and CDR2 FQNEAQ (reference sequence). The CDR3 covers 14 residues. DNA for the CDR3: TGTGCCAGCAGCTTCGGGAGGGTGGCAGATACGCAGTATTTT. Its translation is CASSFGRVADTQYF.

This clonotype came up a few times. The chain uses TRBV27 and TRBJ1-5; unclear D gene. Trimming left V 4 bases short and J 0 bases short, with 10 bases between. CDR3 length: 15 amino acids. Germline V CDR1 and CDR2: MNHEY, SMNVEV (reference sequence). DNA for the CDR3: TGTGCCAGCAGTTCGACAACTTATAGCAATCAGCCCCAGCATTTT. Protein sequence: CASSSTTYSNQPQHF.

There are many counts of this clonotype. V is TRBV7-8 and J is TRBJ2-7; TRBD2 matches 7 bases. Trimming took 8 bases from V and 0 from J; bases not matched to a gene: 22. CDR1 SGHVS and CDR2 FQNEAQ come from the germline V gene. CDR3 length: 19 residues. CDR3 residues: CASVDDPLGFSGGSYEQYF. The CDR3 DNA reads as TGTGCCAGCGTCGACGATCCCTTGGGGTTCTCGGGGGGCTCCTACGAGCAGTACTTC.

The chain combines TRBV11-3 with TRBJ2-3; TRBD1 matches at 8 bases. There are 14 residues in the CDR3. The germline V gene encodes CDR1 SGHNT and CDR2 YENEEA. The J segment lost 2 bases and the V segment lost 10 bases, leaving 8 bases of the junction unmatched. For the CDR3, the DNA is TGTGCCACCAAACGACAGGGGTCCACAGATACGCAGTATTTT. Translation gives CATKRQGSTDTQYF.